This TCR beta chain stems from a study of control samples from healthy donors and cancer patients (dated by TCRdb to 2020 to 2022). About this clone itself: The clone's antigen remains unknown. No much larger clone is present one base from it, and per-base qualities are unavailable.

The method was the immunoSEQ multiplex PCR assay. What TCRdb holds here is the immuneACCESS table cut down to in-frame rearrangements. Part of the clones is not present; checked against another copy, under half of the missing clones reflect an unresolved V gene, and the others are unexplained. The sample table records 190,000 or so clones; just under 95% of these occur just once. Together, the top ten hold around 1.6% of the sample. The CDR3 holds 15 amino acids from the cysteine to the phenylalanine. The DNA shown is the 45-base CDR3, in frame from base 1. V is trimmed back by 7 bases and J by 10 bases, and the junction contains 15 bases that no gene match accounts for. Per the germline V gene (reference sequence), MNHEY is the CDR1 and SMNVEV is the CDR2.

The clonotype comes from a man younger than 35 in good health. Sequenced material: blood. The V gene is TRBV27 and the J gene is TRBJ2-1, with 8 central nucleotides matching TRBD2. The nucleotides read TGTGCCAGCACTCCACTCAGCGGGGGCCGAGGGGAGCAGTTCTTC. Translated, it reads CASTPLSGGRGEQFF.